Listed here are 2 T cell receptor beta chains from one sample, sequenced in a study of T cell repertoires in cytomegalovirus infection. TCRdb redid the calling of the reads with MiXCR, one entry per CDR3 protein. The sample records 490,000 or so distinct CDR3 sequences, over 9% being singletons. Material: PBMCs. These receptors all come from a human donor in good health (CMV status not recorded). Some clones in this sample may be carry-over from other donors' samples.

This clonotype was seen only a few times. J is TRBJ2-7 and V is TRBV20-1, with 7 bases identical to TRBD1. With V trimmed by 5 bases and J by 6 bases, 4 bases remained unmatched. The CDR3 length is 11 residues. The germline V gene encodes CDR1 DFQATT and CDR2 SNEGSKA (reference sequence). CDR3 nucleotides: TGCAGTGCTTGGGACAGTCCCGAGCAGTACTTC. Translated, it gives CSAWDSPEQYF.

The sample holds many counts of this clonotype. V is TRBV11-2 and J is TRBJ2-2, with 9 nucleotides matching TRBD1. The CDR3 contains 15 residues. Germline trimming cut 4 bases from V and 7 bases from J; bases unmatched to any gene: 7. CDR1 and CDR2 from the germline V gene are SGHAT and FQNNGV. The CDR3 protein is CASSSRDREGGELFF. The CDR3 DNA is TGTGCCAGCAGCTCCCGGGACAGGGAAGGCGGGGAGCTGTTTTTT.